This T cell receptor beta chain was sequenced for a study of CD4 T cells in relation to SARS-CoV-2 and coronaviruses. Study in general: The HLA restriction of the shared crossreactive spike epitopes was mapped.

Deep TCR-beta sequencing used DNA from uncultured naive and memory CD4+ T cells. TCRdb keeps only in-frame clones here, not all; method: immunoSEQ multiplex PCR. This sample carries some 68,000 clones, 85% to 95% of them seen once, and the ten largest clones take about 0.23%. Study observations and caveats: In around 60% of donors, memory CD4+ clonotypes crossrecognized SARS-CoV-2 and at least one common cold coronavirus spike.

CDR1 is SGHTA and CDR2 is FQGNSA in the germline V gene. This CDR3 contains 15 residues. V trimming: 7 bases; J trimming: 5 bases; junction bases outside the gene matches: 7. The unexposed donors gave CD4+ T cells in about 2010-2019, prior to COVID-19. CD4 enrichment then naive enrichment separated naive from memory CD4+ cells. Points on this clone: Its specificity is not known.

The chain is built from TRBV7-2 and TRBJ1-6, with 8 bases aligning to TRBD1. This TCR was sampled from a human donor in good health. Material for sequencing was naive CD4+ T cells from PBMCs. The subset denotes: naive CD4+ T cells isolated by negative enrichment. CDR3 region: CASTRQGLDNSPLHF. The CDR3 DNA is TGTGCCAGCACCCGACAGGGGCTAGATAATTCACCCCTCCACTTT.